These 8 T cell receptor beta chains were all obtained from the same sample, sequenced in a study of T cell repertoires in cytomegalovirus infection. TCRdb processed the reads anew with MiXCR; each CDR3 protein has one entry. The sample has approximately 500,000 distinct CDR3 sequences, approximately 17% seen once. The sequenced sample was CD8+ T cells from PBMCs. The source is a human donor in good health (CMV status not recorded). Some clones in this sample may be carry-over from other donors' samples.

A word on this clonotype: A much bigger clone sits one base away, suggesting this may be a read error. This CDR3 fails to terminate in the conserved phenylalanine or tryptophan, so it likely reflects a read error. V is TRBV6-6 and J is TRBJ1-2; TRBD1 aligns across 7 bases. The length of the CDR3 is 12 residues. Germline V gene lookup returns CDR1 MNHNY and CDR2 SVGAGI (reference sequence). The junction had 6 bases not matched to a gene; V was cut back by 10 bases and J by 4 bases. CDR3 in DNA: TGTGCCACCCGGGACAGCCTCTATGGCTACACCTTA. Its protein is CATRDSLYGYTL.

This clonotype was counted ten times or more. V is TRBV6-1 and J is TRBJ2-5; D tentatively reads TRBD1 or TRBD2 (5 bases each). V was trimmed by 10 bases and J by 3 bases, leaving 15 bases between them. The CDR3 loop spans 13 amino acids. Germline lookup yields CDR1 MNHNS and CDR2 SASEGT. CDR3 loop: CATQLGAEETQYF. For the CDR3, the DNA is TGTGCCACCCAACTAGGGGCTGAAGAGACCCAGTACTTC.

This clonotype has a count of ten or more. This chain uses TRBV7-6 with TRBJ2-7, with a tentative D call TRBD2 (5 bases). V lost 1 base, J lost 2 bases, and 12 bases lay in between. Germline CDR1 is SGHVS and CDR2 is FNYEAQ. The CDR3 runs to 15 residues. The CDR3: CASSLEASPTYEQYF. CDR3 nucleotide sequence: TGTGCCAGCAGCTTAGAGGCTAGCCCTACCTACGAGCAGTACTTC.

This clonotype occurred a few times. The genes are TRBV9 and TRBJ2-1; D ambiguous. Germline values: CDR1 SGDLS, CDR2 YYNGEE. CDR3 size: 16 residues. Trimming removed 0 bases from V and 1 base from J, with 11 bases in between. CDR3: CASSVARERSYNEQFF. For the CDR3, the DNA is TGTGCCAGCAGCGTAGCTAGGGAACGGTCCTACAATGAGCAGTTCTTC.

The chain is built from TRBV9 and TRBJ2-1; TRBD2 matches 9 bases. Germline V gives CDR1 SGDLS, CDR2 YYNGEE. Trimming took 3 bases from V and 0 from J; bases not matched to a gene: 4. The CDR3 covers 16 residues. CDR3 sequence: CASSASGKSSYNEQFF. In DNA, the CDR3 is TGTGCCAGCAGCGCTAGCGGGAAAAGCTCCTACAATGAGCAGTTCTTC.

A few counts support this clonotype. The CDR3 DNA follows: TGTGCCAGCAGCTCACGGGACGACTACAATGAGCAGTTCTTC. This codes for CASSSRDDYNEQFF. The rearrangement uses TRBV13 and TRBJ2-1; D possibly uses TRBD1 or TRBD2 (5 bases each). Trimming cost V 4 bases and J 3 bases, with 10 bases left between them. Germline V lookup: CDR1 PRHDT, CDR2 FYEKMQ (reference sequence). CDR3 length equals 14 residues.

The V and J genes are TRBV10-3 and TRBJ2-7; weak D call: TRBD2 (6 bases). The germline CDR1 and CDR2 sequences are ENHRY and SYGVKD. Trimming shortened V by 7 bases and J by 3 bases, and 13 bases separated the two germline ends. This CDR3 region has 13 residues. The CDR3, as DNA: TGTGCCATCAACGGGGGAGCCGTCTACGAGCAGTACTTC. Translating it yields CAINGGAVYEQYF.

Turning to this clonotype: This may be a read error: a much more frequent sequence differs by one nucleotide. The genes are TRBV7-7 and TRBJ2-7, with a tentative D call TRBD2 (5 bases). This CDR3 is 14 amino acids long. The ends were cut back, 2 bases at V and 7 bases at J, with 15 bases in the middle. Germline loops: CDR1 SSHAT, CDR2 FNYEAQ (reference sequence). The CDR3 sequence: CASSLYGWGEEQYF. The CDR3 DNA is TGTGCCAGCAGCTTATACGGGTGGGGAGAAGAGCAGTACTTC. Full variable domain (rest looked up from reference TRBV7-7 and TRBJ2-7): GAGVSQSPRYKVTKRGQDVTLRCDPISSHATLYWYQQALGQGPEFLTYFNYEAQPDKSGLPSDRFSAERPEGSISTLTIQRTEQRDSAMYRCASSLYGWGEEQYFGPGTRLTVT.